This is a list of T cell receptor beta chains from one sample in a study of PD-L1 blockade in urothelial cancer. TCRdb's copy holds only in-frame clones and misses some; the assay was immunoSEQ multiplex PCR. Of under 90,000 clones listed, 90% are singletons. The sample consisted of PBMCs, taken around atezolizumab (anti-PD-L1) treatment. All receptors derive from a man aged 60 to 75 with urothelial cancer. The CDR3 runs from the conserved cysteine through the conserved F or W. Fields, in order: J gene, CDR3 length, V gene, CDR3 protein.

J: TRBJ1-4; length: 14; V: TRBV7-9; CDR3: CASSLQGVNEKLFF
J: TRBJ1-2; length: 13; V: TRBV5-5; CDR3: CASSSGQGDGYTF
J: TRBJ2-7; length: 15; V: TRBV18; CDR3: CASSPVYLGSNEQYF
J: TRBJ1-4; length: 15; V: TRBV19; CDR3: CASSSPGRAEEKLFF
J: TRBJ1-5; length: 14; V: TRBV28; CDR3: CASNRDLDSQPQHF
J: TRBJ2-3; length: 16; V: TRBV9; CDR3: CASSVGNGGETDTQYF
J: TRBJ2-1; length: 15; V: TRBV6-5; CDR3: CASRTSGSSYNEQFF
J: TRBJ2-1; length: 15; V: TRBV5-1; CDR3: CASSLVASGDNEQFF
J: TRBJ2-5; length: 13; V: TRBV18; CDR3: CASSRTGRETQYF
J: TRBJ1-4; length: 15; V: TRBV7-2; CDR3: CASSRNAAAGEKLFF
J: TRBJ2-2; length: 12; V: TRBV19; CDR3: CASSGDTGELFF
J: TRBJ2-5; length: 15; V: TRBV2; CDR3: CASRAISGGAGTQYF
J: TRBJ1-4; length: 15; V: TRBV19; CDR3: CASTATGASNEKLFF
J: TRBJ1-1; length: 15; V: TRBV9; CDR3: CASSVGGGLNTEAFF
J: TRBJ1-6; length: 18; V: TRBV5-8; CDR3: CASSMGQGRSSYNSPLHF
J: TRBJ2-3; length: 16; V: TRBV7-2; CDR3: CASSPRRAGGQDTQYF
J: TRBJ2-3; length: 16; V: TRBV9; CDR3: CASSPGTSGSADTQYF
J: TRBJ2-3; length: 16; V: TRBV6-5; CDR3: CASSYRLAGGPDTQYF
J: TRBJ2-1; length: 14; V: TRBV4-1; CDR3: CASSQVLGRNEQFF
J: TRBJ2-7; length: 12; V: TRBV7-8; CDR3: CASSLGGGEQYF
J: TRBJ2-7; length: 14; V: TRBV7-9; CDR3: CASSAGSGAYEQYF
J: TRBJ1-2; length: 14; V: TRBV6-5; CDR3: CASSYSGLDSGYTF
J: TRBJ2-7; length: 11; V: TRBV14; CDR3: CASSQAYEQYF
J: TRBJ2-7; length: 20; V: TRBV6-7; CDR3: CASSYSKLRFASGNSYEQYF